The present T cell receptor (beta chain) was sequenced within a study of OX40 agonist ivuxolimab in advanced cancers. Clones were read by immunoSEQ multiplex PCR, and TCRdb kept only the in-frame ones, dropping some. The table has roughly 40,000 clones, 65% to 90% seen once. Unmatched junction bases numbered 7, after V lost 3 bases and J lost 5 bases. This CDR3 spans 15 amino acids. From germline, CDR1 is SGDLS and CDR2 YYNGEE. This rearrangement joins TRBV9 to TRBJ1-1, with TRBD1 matching over 10 bases. This TCR was recovered from an adult with an advanced solid tumor such as melanoma, head and neck, liver or kidney cancer. The sequencing here drew on CD4+ or CD8+ T cells sorted from blood, taken in a trial of the OX40 agonist ivuxolimab. The CDR3 sequence is CASSAGTGVSTEAFF. As DNA, the CDR3 is TGTGCCAGCAGCGCCGGGACAGGGGTTTCGACTGAAGCTTTCTTT.